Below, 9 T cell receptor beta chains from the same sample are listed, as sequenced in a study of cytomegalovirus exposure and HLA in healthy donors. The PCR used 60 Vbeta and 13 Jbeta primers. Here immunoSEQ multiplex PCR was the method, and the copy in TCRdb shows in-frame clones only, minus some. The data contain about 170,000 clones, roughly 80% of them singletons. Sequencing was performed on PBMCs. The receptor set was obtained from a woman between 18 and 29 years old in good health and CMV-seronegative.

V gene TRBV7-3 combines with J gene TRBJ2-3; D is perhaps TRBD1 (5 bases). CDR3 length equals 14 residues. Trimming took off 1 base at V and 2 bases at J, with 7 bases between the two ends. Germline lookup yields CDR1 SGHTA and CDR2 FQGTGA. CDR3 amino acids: CASSLKGSTDTQYF. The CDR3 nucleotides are TGTGCCAGCAGCTTAAAGGGGTCCACAGATACGCAGTATTTT. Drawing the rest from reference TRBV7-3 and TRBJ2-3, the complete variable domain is GAGVSQTPSNKVTEKGKYVELRCDPISGHTALYWYRQSLGQGPEFLIYFQGTGAADDSGLPNDRFFAVRPEGSVSTLKIQRTERGDSAVYLCASSLKGSTDTQYFGPGTRLTVL.

The CDR3 protein is CASSLQGAKLFF. The CDR3 DNA reads as TGTGCCAGCAGCTTACAGGGGGCCAAACTGTTTTTT. J is TRBJ1-4 and V is TRBV5-8; 9 nucleotides agree with TRBD1. V was clipped by 2 bases and J by 11 bases; unmatched bases: 1. The germline CDR1 and CDR2 sequences are SGHTS and YDEGEE. The CDR3 runs 12 residues.

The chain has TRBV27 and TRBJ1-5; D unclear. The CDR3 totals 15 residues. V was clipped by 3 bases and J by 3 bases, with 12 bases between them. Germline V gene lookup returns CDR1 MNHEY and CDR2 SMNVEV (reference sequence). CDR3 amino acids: CASSFNGVDNQPQHF. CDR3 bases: TGTGCCAGCAGTTTTAACGGGGTCGACAATCAGCCCCAGCATTTT.

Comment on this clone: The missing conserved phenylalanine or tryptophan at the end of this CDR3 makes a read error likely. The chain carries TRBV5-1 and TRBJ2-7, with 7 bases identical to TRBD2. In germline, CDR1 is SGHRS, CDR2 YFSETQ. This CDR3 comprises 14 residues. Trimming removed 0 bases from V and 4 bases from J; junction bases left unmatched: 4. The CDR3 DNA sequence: TGCGCCAGCAGCTTGGGCGGGAGAGTTTACGAGCAGTACTCC. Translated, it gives CASSLGGRVYEQYS.

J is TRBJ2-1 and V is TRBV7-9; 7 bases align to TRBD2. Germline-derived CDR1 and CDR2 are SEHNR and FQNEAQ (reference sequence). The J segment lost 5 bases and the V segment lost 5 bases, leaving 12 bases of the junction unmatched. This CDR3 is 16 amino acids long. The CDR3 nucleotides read TGTGCCAGCAGCCCCCGGGGCGGGAGAAAAAACAATGAGCAGTTCTTC. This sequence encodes CASSPRGGRKNNEQFF.

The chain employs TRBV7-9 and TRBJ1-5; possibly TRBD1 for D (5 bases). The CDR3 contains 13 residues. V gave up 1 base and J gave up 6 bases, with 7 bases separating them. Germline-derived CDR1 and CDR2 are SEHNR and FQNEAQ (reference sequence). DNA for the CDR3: TGTGCCAGCAGCTTAGGGGGGGGTCAGCCCCAGCATTTT. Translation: CASSLGGGQPQHF.

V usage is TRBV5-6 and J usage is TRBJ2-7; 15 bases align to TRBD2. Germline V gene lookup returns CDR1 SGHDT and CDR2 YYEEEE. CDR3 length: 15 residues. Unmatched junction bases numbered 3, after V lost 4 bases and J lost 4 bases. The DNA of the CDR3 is TGTGCCAGCAGCACCGGACTAGCGGGAGGGTACGAGCAGTACTTC. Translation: CASSTGLAGGYEQYF.

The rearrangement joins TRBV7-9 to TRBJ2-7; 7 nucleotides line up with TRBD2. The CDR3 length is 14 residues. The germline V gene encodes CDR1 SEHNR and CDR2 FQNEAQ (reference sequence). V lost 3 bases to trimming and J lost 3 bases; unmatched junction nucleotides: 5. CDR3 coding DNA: TGTGCCAGCAGCTTTCAGGGCGGGAGCTACGAGCAGTACTTC. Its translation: CASSFQGGSYEQYF.

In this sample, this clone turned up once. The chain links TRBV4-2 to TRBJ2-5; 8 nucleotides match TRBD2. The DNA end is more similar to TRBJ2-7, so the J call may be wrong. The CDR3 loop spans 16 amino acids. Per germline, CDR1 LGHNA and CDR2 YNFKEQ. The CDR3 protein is CASSQEGTRTITEQYF. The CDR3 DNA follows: TGTGCCAGCAGCCAAGAAGGGACTAGAACGATTACCGAGCAGTACTTC.